This T cell receptor beta chain comes out of a study of control samples from healthy donors and cancer patients. The table lists this clone with a few counts. V was clipped by 5 bases and J by 6 bases; unmatched bases: 9. Germline loops: CDR1 LNHDA, CDR2 SQIVND (reference sequence). The CDR3 runs to 15 residues. The data were produced by immunoSEQ multiplex PCR, yet TCRdb's version contains in-frame clones alone and is incomplete. Of 100,000 or so clones detected, 80% to 90% appear once; the ten largest clones hold about 7.8%. The TCR sequence derives from a man aged 25-45 years in good health. This chain links TRBV19 with TRBJ1-5, with TRBD1 matching 8 bases. The sequencing sample was made of blood. CDR3 protein: CASSSTGGLGQPQHF. The CDR3 DNA is TGTGCCAGTAGTTCTACAGGGGGACTTGGTCAGCCCCAGCATTTT.